Presented here are 5 T cell receptor beta chains from one specimen sequenced in a study of T-cell memory formation after mild COVID-19. TCRdb reanalysed the 5' RACE reads using MiXCR and keeps one entry per CDR3 protein. Here the sample spans around 300,000 distinct CDR3 sequences, roughly 13% being singletons. The specimen was PBMCs or a T cell subset sorted from them (not recorded which). The receptors originated from a man aged 18 to 29 who had mild COVID-19 (a few samples of this study predate the infection). Cell type and time point are not known.

There are a few counts of this clonotype. The J gene is TRBJ1-2, the V gene TRBV9, with D uncertain. The CDR3 extends over 14 amino acids. Germline CDR1 and CDR2: SGDLS and YYNGEE. The V end was cut by 0 bases, the J end by 6 bases, with 12 bases between. The DNA for the CDR3 is TGTGCCAGCAGCGTAGTTCCATCGTTCGATGGCTACACCTTC. It encodes CASSVVPSFDGYTF.

The chain links TRBV7-9 to TRBJ2-3; 10 bases agree with TRBD1. The V segment lost 5 bases and the J segment 1 base; nucleotides outside the gene matches: 3. Germline loops: CDR1 SEHNR, CDR2 FQNEAQ (reference sequence). The CDR3 consists of 15 residues. The CDR3 bases are TGTGCCAGCAGCGTGGGGACAGGGGGCACAGATACGCAGTATTTT. It specifies CASSVGTGGTDTQYF.

V is TRBV12-3 or TRBV12-4 and J is TRBJ2-7, with D tentatively TRBD2 (6 bases). The CDR3 runs 15 residues. Deletions cut 6 bases from V and 1 base from J, with 16 bases between. The CDR3: CASRPIGGASYEQYF. CDR3 DNA sequence: TGTGCCAGCAGACCCATAGGAGGGGCTTCCTACGAGCAGTACTTC.

The V call is TRBV28, the J call TRBJ2-7, with no clear D. V gave up 5 bases and J gave up 1 base, with 12 bases separating them. The length of the CDR3 is 14 residues. The germline V gene has CDR1 MDHEN and CDR2 SYDVKM. CDR3 in DNA: TGTGCCAGCAGTCGCCCCCCAGCATCCTACGAGCAGTACGTC. This sequence encodes CASSRPPASYEQYV.

V is TRBV28 and J is TRBJ1-6; D remains ambiguous. The germline V gene has CDR1 MDHEN and CDR2 SYDVKM. V lost 8 bases and J 3 bases, leaving 17 bases between the germline ends. The length of the CDR3 is 16 residues. CDR3 sequence: CASLPAGGFYNSPLHF. CDR3 nucleotides: TGTGCCAGCCTCCCAGCCGGCGGATTCTATAATTCACCCCTCCACTTT.